The 31 T cell receptor beta chains listed next were all sequenced from one sample in a study of OX40 agonist ivuxolimab in advanced cancers. Assay: immunoSEQ multiplex PCR; the TCRdb copy retains only in-frame clones and omits some. Of some 68,000 clones listed, approximately 86% were seen once; the top ten hold about 2.1%. The source material was CD4+ or CD8+ T cells sorted from blood, sampled in a trial of the OX40 agonist ivuxolimab. These receptors originate from an adult with an advanced solid tumor such as melanoma, head and neck, liver or kidney cancer.

J is TRBJ2-7 and V is TRBV2; D uncertain. The CDR3 runs to 14 residues. The germline V gene encodes CDR1 SNHLY and CDR2 FYNNEI. V lost 2 bases to trimming and J lost 0 bases, with 8 bases between them. CDR3: CASSETGSSYEQYF. The CDR3 DNA follows: TGTGCCAGCAGTGAAACCGGAAGCTCCTACGAGCAGTACTTC.

V gene TRBV2 combines with J gene TRBJ1-5; tentative D call: TRBD1 (5 bases). There are 14 residues in the CDR3. V was trimmed by 6 bases and J by 0 bases, leaving 9 bases between them. CDR1 SNHLY and CDR2 FYNNEI come from the germline V gene. The CDR3 spells CASRAGPSNQPQHF. The CDR3 coding sequence is TGTGCCAGCAGAGCGGGGCCTAGCAATCAGCCCCAGCATTTT.

This chain uses TRBV6-5 with TRBJ1-5; weak D call: TRBD1 (5 bases). Per the germline V gene, CDR1 is MNHEY and CDR2 is SVGAGI. This CDR3 is 13 amino acids long. Trimming removed 4 bases from V and 5 bases from J, with 9 bases in between. CDR3 sequence: CASSLRGYQPQHF. DNA of the CDR3: TGTGCCAGCAGTTTACGGGGGTATCAGCCCCAGCATTTT.

This sequence joins TRBV10-2 and TRBJ1-4, with a possible D match to TRBD1 (6 bases). The V end lost 6 bases, the J end lost 0 bases, and 17 bases lay between the germline ends. This CDR3 region has 17 residues. The germline V gene has CDR1 WSHSY and CDR2 SAAADI. This chain's CDR3 is CASSKQGPVATNEKLFF. CDR3 DNA sequence: TGCGCCAGCAGCAAACAGGGCCCCGTTGCAACTAATGAAAAACTGTTTTTT.

In this sample, this clone turned up once. The genes are TRBV5-6 and TRBJ1-2; D unresolved. This CDR3 spans 14 amino acids. Deletions cut 4 bases from V and 4 bases from J, with 14 bases between. The germline V gene encodes CDR1 SGHDT and CDR2 YYEEEE. CDR3 DNA: TGTGCCAGCAGCCGGCAAGAGACGGGCTATGGCTACACCTTC. This translates into CASSRQETGYGYTF.

This chain connects TRBV6-5 to TRBJ2-7; 9 bases line up with TRBD2. This CDR3 contains 15 residues. The germline V gene encodes CDR1 MNHEY and CDR2 SVGAGI. V was pared by 5 bases and J by 3 bases, with 8 bases of the junction left unmatched. Here the CDR3 reads CASSLGASGNYEQYF. Here the CDR3 DNA reads TGTGCCAGCAGTCTCGGGGCTAGCGGGAACTACGAGCAGTACTTC.

The chain recombines TRBV18 with TRBJ1-1; a possible D gene is TRBD1 (6 bases). The germline V and J ends were trimmed by 3 bases and 1 base, with 12 bases remaining between them. Germline CDR1 reads KGHSH; CDR2 reads LQKENI. CDR3 size: 15 residues. In DNA form, the CDR3 reads TGTGCCAGCTCACCCCCAATGACAGGGAACACTGAAGCTTTCTTT. Its translation: CASSPPMTGNTEAFF.

The chain uses TRBV4-3 and TRBJ1-3, with TRBD1 as a possible D gene (6 bases). Trimming left V 1 base short and J 5 bases short, with 12 bases between. This CDR3 contains 15 residues. Looked up from germline, CDR1 is LGHNA and CDR2 is YSLEER. Written as DNA, the CDR3 is TGCGCCAGCAGCCAAGCCCGGGACACCCGAAACACCATATATTTT. It encodes CASSQARDTRNTIYF.

This clone was observed a few times. The DNA for the CDR3 is TGTGCCAGCAGACTACAGGGAATCGGTTCTGAAGCTTTCTTT. Translated, it gives CASRLQGIGSEAFF. The chain joins TRBV7-2 to TRBJ1-1, with D possibly matching TRBD1 (6 bases). The length of the CDR3 is 14 residues. The germline gives CDR1 SGHTA, CDR2 FQGNSA. Trimming stripped 6 bases from V and 6 bases from J, with 17 bases between.

The chain employs TRBV5-8 and TRBJ1-6; D is perhaps TRBD1 (6 bases). The CDR3 has 13 residues. With 3 bases removed from V and 13 bases from J, the gap between germline ends came to 14 bases. Germline-derived CDR1 and CDR2 are SGHTS and YDEGEE. This chain's CDR3 is CASSSEGVSPLHF. In nucleotides, the CDR3 is TGTGCCAGCAGCTCCGAGGGGGTTTCCCCCCTCCACTTT. Full variable domain (outside the CDR3, taken from reference TRBV5-8 and TRBJ1-6): EAGVTQSPTHLIKTRGQQATLRCSPISGHTSVYWYQQALGLGLQFLLWYDEGEERNRGNFPPRFSGRQFPNYSSELNVNALELEDSALYLCASSSEGVSPLHFGNGTRLTVT.

CDR3 residues: CASSPSGWGRTDTQYF. CDR3 coding DNA: TGTGCCAGCAGCCCTTCCGGGTGGGGCCGCACAGATACGCAGTATTTT. V is TRBV27 and J is TRBJ2-3, with a possible D match to TRBD1 (5 bases). CDR1 is MNHEY and CDR2 is SMNVEV in the germline V gene (reference sequence). The CDR3 covers 16 residues. The germline V and J ends were trimmed by 6 bases and 1 base, with 17 bases remaining between them.

The chain carries TRBV4-1 and TRBJ2-3; 9 bases are a match to TRBD1. The CDR3 totals 15 residues. Germline-derived CDR1 and CDR2 are MGHRA and YSYEKL. V shed 4 bases and J 5 bases; nucleotides not matched to a gene: 7. The chain's CDR3 is CASSLSGQGIDTQYF. CDR3 bases: TGCGCCAGCAGCCTCTCGGGACAGGGAATAGATACGCAGTATTTT.

The chain combines TRBV28 with TRBJ2-4; D is ambiguous. The ends were cut back, 8 bases at V and 1 base at J, with 9 bases in the middle. Germline V lookup: CDR1 MDHEN, CDR2 SYDVKM. The CDR3 runs to 13 residues. CDR3 in DNA: TGTGCCAGCGCCTCCGGTGCCAAAAACATTCAGTACTTC. Translated, it gives CASASGAKNIQYF.

The chain is built from TRBV7-2 and TRBJ2-4; the D gene is possibly TRBD2 (5 bases). Germline CDR1 is SGHTA and CDR2 is FQGNSA. This CDR3 spans 17 amino acids. Trimming took off 5 bases at V and 0 bases at J, with 17 bases between the two ends. The DNA of the CDR3 is TGTGCCAGCAGCCCCCAACTTTCCGGGATAGCCAAAAACATTCAGTACTTC. Translated, it gives CASSPQLSGIAKNIQYF.

The genes are TRBV6-6 and TRBJ2-2; 8 nucleotides line up with TRBD1. The germline CDR1 and CDR2 sequences are MNHNY and SVGAGI (reference sequence). CDR3 size: 16 residues. Trimming took 8 bases from V and 1 from J; bases not matched to a gene: 9. CDR3 protein: CASYLAGQENTGELFF. The CDR3 DNA sequence: TGTGCCAGCTATTTGGCGGGACAGGAGAACACCGGGGAGCTGTTTTTT.

The V gene is TRBV9, the J gene TRBJ1-2; no clear D. Trimming took off 0 bases at V and 11 bases at J, with 14 bases between the two ends. This CDR3 comprises 13 residues. Germline loops: CDR1 SGDLS, CDR2 YYNGEE. CDR3 sequence (DNA): TGTGCCAGCAGCGTAGACCAATTTATGCGTTACACCTTC. Translating gives CASSVDQFMRYTF.

The chain combines TRBV9 with TRBJ2-1; 8 nucleotides align to TRBD2. The V and J ends lost 0 bases and 9 bases, in that order; junction bases with no gene match: 11. Looked up from germline, CDR1 is SGDLS and CDR2 is YYNGEE. This CDR3 has 16 amino acids. CDR3 residues: CASSVGVREVGGEQFF. DNA of the CDR3: TGTGCCAGCAGCGTAGGGGTGCGGGAGGTCGGGGGTGAGCAGTTCTTC.

The CDR3 DNA reads as TGTGCCTCCTCCGAGGGCACAGATACGCAGTATTTT. As protein: CASSEGTDTQYF. This chain links TRBV15 with TRBJ2-3, with D unclear. The CDR3 length is 12 residues. V was pared by 11 bases and J by 1 base, with 10 bases between. Germline CDR1 reads LNHNV; CDR2 reads YYDKDF (reference sequence).

This clone was found a few times. The chain couples TRBV5-1 to TRBJ2-3; 7 positions agree with TRBD1. Germline assignment: CDR1 SGHRS and CDR2 YFSETQ. The V and J ends lost 3 bases and 5 bases, in that order; junction bases with no gene match: 6. This CDR3 contains 14 residues. CDR3 nucleotide sequence: TGCGCCAGCAGCTATCAGGGGGTTGTAGATACGCAGTATTTT. Translation: CASSYQGVVDTQYF.

This clone occurred once. This chain uses TRBV19 with TRBJ2-3; the D call may be TRBD1 or TRBD2 (6 bases each). CDR1 is LNHDA and CDR2 is SQIVND in the germline V gene (reference sequence). The CDR3 consists of 15 residues. V lost 5 bases to trimming and J lost 9 bases, with 21 bases between them. The CDR3 region is CASSSVEVRGGTQYF. The CDR3 region has the DNA TGTGCCAGTAGTTCGGTCGAAGTTCGAGGGGGGACGCAGTATTTT.

This sequence joins TRBV4-1 and TRBJ1-4; no reliable D call. CDR1 and CDR2 from the germline V gene are MGHRA and YSYEKL. The ends were cut back, 0 bases at V and 5 bases at J, with 10 bases in the middle. The CDR3 has 15 amino acids. The CDR3 spells CASSQDGRGNEKLFF. The CDR3, as DNA: TGCGCCAGCAGCCAAGATGGCCGAGGGAATGAAAAACTGTTTTTT.

The V call is TRBV6-5, the J call TRBJ2-7; 9 nucleotides agree with TRBD1. Germline CDR1 MNHEY, CDR2 SVGAGI. This CDR3 comprises 14 residues. Unmatched junction bases numbered 4, after V lost 2 bases and J lost 5 bases. The CDR3 is CASSYRDRAHEQYF. The CDR3 DNA reads TGTGCCAGCAGTTACCGGGACAGGGCCCACGAGCAGTACTTC.

The chain recombines TRBV28 with TRBJ2-7, with 7 bases aligning to TRBD1. J was trimmed by 1 base and V by 8 bases; bases with no gene match: 5. Germline values: CDR1 MDHEN, CDR2 SYDVKM. This CDR3 is 13 amino acids long. CDR3: CASEGTDSYEQYF. The CDR3 DNA follows: TGTGCCAGCGAGGGGACAGATTCCTACGAGCAGTACTTC.

The V call is TRBV6-6, the J call TRBJ1-2; a weak D match, TRBD1 (6 bases). The length of the CDR3 is 11 residues. CDR1 and CDR2 from the germline V gene are MNHNY and SVGAGI (reference sequence). The V end lost 6 bases, the J end lost 7 bases, and 9 bases lay between the germline ends. The CDR3 loop reads CASRGQFGYTF. CDR3 sequence (DNA): TGTGCCAGCAGAGGACAGTTTGGCTACACCTTC.

This sequence joins TRBV21-1 and TRBJ1-5. TRBV21-1 is given as a pseudogene. The CDR3 runs 15 residues. CDR3 bases: TGTGCCAGCAGCAAAAGTAGGGCTGGCAATCAGCCCCAGCATTTT. It translates to CASSKSRAGNQPQHF.

The chain has TRBV6-1 and TRBJ2-2; 9 bases are shared with TRBD2. This CDR3 contains 15 residues. The germline gives CDR1 MNHNS, CDR2 SASEGT. V trimming: 4 bases; J trimming: 4 bases; junction bases outside the gene matches: 4. The chain's CDR3 is CASSAGLAATGELFF. CDR3 nucleotide sequence: TGTGCCAGCAGTGCGGGACTAGCAGCCACCGGGGAGCTGTTTTTT.

The chain links TRBV30 to TRBJ1-2; D remains ambiguous. This CDR3 has 15 amino acids. Germline CDR1 GTSNPN, CDR2 SVGIG (reference sequence). V was trimmed by 3 bases and J by 0 bases, leaving 14 bases between them. The CDR3 nucleotides read TGTGCCTGGAGAGGCTGGGGTTTCGCTAACTATGGCTACACCTTC. Translating gives CAWRGWGFANYGYTF. Filled out from reference TRBV30 and TRBJ1-2, the complete variable domain reads SQTIHQWPATLVQPVGSPLSLECTVEGTSNPNLYWYRQAAGRGLQLLFYSVGIGQISSEVPQNLSASRPQDRQFILSSKKLLLSDSGFYLCAWRGWGFANYGYTFGSGTRLTVV.

This chain uses TRBV7-2 with TRBJ2-7; 7 positions agree with TRBD1. CDR1 and CDR2 from the germline V gene are SGHTA and FQGNSA. The CDR3 sequence is 13 residues long. V shed 4 bases and J 6 bases; nucleotides not matched to a gene: 6. This chain's CDR3 is CASSSDRTGEQYF. In nucleotides, the CDR3 is TGTGCCAGCAGCTCGGACAGGACGGGCGAGCAGTACTTC.

This clone showed up just a few times. This chain uses TRBV6-1 with TRBJ1-4; a possible D gene is TRBD1 (6 bases). The germline CDR1 and CDR2 sequences are MNHNS and SASEGT. Trimming left V 10 bases short and J 7 bases short, with 19 bases between. The CDR3 spans 14 residues. The CDR3 protein is CATTGHRTSEKLFF. CDR3 coding DNA: TGTGCCACCACGGGACATCGGACGAGTGAAAAACTGTTTTTT.

The chain has TRBV27 and TRBJ2-7; D is perhaps TRBD1 (6 bases). The V end lost 6 bases, the J end lost 4 bases, and 13 bases lay between the germline ends. CDR1 is MNHEY and CDR2 is SMNVEV in the germline V gene (reference sequence). The CDR3 contains 13 residues. DNA of the CDR3: TGTGCCAGCAGGGCAACAGGGTCTTACGAGCAGTACTTC. Translated, it gives CASRATGSYEQYF.

The chain combines TRBV19 with TRBJ2-1; 9 positions agree with TRBD2. In germline, CDR1 is LNHDA, CDR2 SQIVND (reference sequence). V lost 0 bases to trimming and J lost 7 bases; unmatched junction nucleotides: 19. There are 20 residues in the CDR3. The CDR3 here is CASSIDQGQVLRGGRNEQFF. The CDR3 DNA follows: TGTGCCAGTAGTATAGATCAAGGACAGGTTTTGCGGGGGGGCCGGAATGAGCAGTTCTTC.